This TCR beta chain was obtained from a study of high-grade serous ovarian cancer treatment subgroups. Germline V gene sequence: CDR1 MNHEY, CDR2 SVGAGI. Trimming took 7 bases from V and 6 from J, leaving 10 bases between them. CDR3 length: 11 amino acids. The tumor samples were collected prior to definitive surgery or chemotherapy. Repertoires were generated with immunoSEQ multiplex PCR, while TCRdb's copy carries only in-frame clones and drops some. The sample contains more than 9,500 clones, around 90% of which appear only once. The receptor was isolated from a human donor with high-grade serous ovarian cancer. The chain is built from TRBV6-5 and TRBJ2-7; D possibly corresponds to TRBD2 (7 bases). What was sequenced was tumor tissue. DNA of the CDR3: TGTGCCAGCACAAGGGGGGGCGAGCAGTACTTC. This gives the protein CASTRGGEQYF.